The 20 T cell receptor beta chains below all came from one sample that was sequenced in a study of regulatory T cells in long-lasting Graves disease. Documented time point: newly diagnosed GD, antithyroid drugs for less than 3 months. Following extraction of RNA from PBMCs, that RNA was used to make the TCR library. Building of the TCR beta libraries involved iRepertoire HTBI primers and Arm-PCR of CDR3 regions. MiXCR, applied by TCRdb to the multiplex PCR reads, yields one record per CDR3 protein. This table holds 540,000 or so distinct CDR3 sequences, roughly 14% found once. These same records also appear under a second study, on T cells in Graves' hyperthyroidism and ophthalmopathy.

The specimen comprised peripheral blood mononuclear cells (PBMCs), sampled at new diagnosis, from a patient treated with antithyroid drugs. The receptor source for this set is a man between 25 and 39 years old with Graves disease.

This clonotype was picked up many times. The CDR3 reads CASSRGLAGGTYEQYF. The CDR3, as DNA: TGTGCCAGCAGTCGGGGACTAGCGGGAGGTACCTACGAGCAGTACTTC. The chain employs TRBV11-2 and TRBJ2-7, with 15 bases fitting TRBD2. V shed 6 bases, J shed 2 bases, and the junction held 5 bases outside the gene matches. CDR1 is SGHAT, CDR2 FQNNGV, per germline. The CDR3 loop spans 16 amino acids.

This clonotype was observed at least ten times. This sequence joins TRBV30 and TRBJ1-5, with D possibly being TRBD1 (5 bases). The V end was cut by 0 bases, the J end by 2 bases, with 14 bases between. CDR1 GTSNPN and CDR2 SVGIG come from the germline V gene (reference sequence). CDR3 length equals 16 residues. In nucleotides, the CDR3 is TGTGCCTGGAGTGTGGGGCAGGGAGTAGGCAATCAGCCCCAGCATTTT. Protein: CAWSVGQGVGNQPQHF.

This clonotype came up many times. The gene calls are TRBV5-1 and TRBJ2-3, with D tentatively TRBD1 (5 bases). Germline CDR1 is SGHRS and CDR2 is YFSETQ. The length of the CDR3 is 15 residues. V was pared by 4 bases and J by 0 bases, with 12 bases between. CDR3 loop: CASSHTGASTDTQYF. The CDR3 DNA reads TGCGCCAGCAGCCACACAGGAGCTAGCACAGATACGCAGTATTTT.

This clonotype was seen a handful of times. This chain connects TRBV5-4 to TRBJ2-1; 10 bases align to TRBD2. The CDR3 sequence is 16 residues long. The germline V gene has CDR1 SGHNT and CDR2 YYREEE (reference sequence). With V trimmed by 1 base and J by 7 bases, 8 bases remained unmatched. The CDR3 coding sequence is TGTGCCAGCAGCTTGAGTACTAGCGGGACTCGGAATGAGCAGTTCTTC. Its protein is CASSLSTSGTRNEQFF.

This clonotype has ten or more counts. The chain employs TRBV2 and TRBJ2-1; the D gene could be TRBD1 or TRBD2 (5 bases each). Germline values: CDR1 SNHLY, CDR2 FYNNEI. The CDR3 is made up of 14 amino acids. V gave up 7 bases and J gave up 4 bases, with 14 bases separating them. The CDR3 spells CASTPGTAYNEQFF. For the CDR3, the DNA is TGTGCCAGCACCCCCGGGACGGCATACAATGAGCAGTTCTTC.

The table lists this clonotype with many counts. V is TRBV5-1 and J is TRBJ2-3; D is ambiguous. CDR1 and CDR2 from the germline V gene are SGHRS and YFSETQ. Trimming stripped 4 bases from V and 2 bases from J, with 14 bases between. The CDR3 runs 15 residues. In DNA, the CDR3 is TGCGCCAGCAGCCGGTGGTCGGAGCCCACAGATACGCAGTATTTT. This gives the protein CASSRWSEPTDTQYF. Full variable domain (remainder filled in from reference TRBV5-1 and TRBJ2-3): KAGVTQTPRYLIKTRGQQVTLSCSPISGHRSVSWYQQTPGQGLQFLFEYFSETQRNKGNFPGRFSGRQFSNSRSEMNVSTLELGDSALYLCASSRWSEPTDTQYFGPGTRLTVL.

This clonotype was recorded only once. A far larger clone is a single base away, which makes a read error likely. The chain is built from TRBV27 and TRBJ2-3; TRBD2 matches at 9 bases. The DNA matches TRBJ2-5 better at its end, which makes the J call doubtful. Germline-derived CDR1 and CDR2 are MNHEY and SMNVEV (reference sequence). The CDR3 length is 14 residues. CDR3 DNA sequence: TGTGCCAGCAGTTCCCCGACTAGCGGAGAGACCCAGTACTTC. Its translation: CASSSPTSGETQYF.

Ten or more counts support this clonotype. The chain combines TRBV28 with TRBJ1-6, with no clear D. This CDR3 has 15 residues. V lost 8 bases and J 0 bases, leaving 11 bases between the germline ends. The germline gives CDR1 MDHEN, CDR2 SYDVKM. CDR3 nucleotide sequence: TGTGCCAGCTCCAAGGGTGGCTCCTATAATTCACCCCTCCACTTT. This codes for CASSKGGSYNSPLHF.

The chain uses TRBV5-6 and TRBJ2-1; D remains unclear. The CDR3 loop spans 11 amino acids. Germline CDR1 SGHDT, CDR2 YYEEEE. Between the trimmed V and J ends, which lost 2 bases and 12 bases, there was a span of 9 bases. The CDR3 bases are TGTGCCAGCAGCTTTAACCGGGCGCAGTTCTTC. It specifies CASSFNRAQFF.

This clonotype has a handful of counts. The chain combines TRBV4-1 with TRBJ2-7; 7 bases align to TRBD1. V lost 4 bases to trimming and J lost 0 bases; unmatched junction nucleotides: 9. The CDR3 is 16 amino acids. From germline, CDR1 is MGHRA and CDR2 YSYEKL. This chain's CDR3 is CASSRTPGQNSYEQYF. CDR3 DNA: TGCGCCAGCAGCCGGACCCCGGGACAGAACTCCTACGAGCAGTACTTC.

At least ten counts were recorded for this clonotype. V and J are TRBV27 and TRBJ1-2; possibly TRBD1 for D (6 bases). The CDR3 contains 15 residues. V lost 5 bases and J 3 bases, leaving 16 bases between the germline ends. CDR1 MNHEY and CDR2 SMNVEV come from the germline V gene (reference sequence). CDR3 DNA: TGTGCCAGCAGTGCACATTGGGACAAAGACTATGGCTACACCTTC. Protein product: CASSAHWDKDYGYTF.

As for this clonotype: This may stem from a read error, because a much larger clone lies one nucleotide away. The V call is TRBV13, the J call TRBJ2-7; tentative D call: TRBD1 (5 bases). This CDR3 spans 16 amino acids. Germline CDR1 reads PRHDT; CDR2 reads FYEKMQ (reference sequence). This CDR3 is CASSLNGDRRSYGQYF. CDR3 nucleotide sequence: TGTGCCAGCAGCTTAAACGGAGACAGACGTTCCTACGGGCAGTACTTC. The whole variable domain, filled in from reference TRBV13 and TRBJ2-7, reads AAGVIQSPRHLIKEKRETATLKCYPIPRHDTVYWYQQGPGQDPQFLISFYEKMQSDKGSIPDRFSAQQFSDYHSELNMSSLELGDSALYFCASSLNGDRRSYGQYFGPGTRLTVT.

The rearrangement joins TRBV7-8 to TRBJ1-2; possible D gene TRBD1, 5 bases. Germline values: CDR1 SGHVS, CDR2 FQNEAQ. The V end was cut by 5 bases, the J end by 6 bases, with 13 bases between. This CDR3 is built from 13 residues. The CDR3 loop is CASSRDRADGYTF. CDR3 DNA sequence: TGTGCCAGCAGCCGGGACCGAGCAGATGGCTACACCTTC.

V and J are TRBV19 and TRBJ1-6, with TRBD1 as a possible D gene (5 bases). Germline values: CDR1 LNHDA, CDR2 SQIVND (reference sequence). This CDR3 region has 16 residues. Trimming took off 3 bases at V and 7 bases at J, with 16 bases between the two ends. CDR3 nucleotides: TGTGCCAGTAGTATGGGCCGGGGCAGCTGGAATTCACCCCTCCACTTT. The encoded protein is CASSMGRGSWNSPLHF.

The table lists this clonotype with a few counts. The genes are TRBV5-6 and TRBJ1-1; no definite D call. Trimming pared 0 bases from V and 2 bases from J, leaving 11 bases between. The CDR3 length is 15 residues. Per germline, CDR1 SGHDT and CDR2 YYEEEE. CDR3 residues: CASSLEATLNTEAFF. The CDR3 coding sequence is TGTGCCAGCAGCTTGGAGGCGACACTTAACACTGAAGCTTTCTTT.

This clonotype was detected a few times. The V call is TRBV4-1, the J call TRBJ1-1; 10 bases are shared with TRBD1. This CDR3 region has 16 residues. The germline V gene encodes CDR1 MGHRA and CDR2 YSYEKL. With V trimmed by 0 bases and J by 3 bases, 4 bases remained unmatched. This CDR3 reads CASSQEGQGRYTEAFF. For the CDR3, the DNA is TGCGCCAGCAGCCAAGAGGGACAGGGGCGCTACACTGAAGCTTTCTTT.

This clonotype occurred a few times. The rearrangement joins TRBV13 to TRBJ2-1; 9 bases are a match to TRBD2. Germline V gives CDR1 PRHDT, CDR2 FYEKMQ (reference sequence). With V trimmed by 0 bases and J by 8 bases, 11 bases remained unmatched. The CDR3 is 17 residues long. CDR3 amino acids: CASSLGTLAGARDEQFF. In nucleotides, the CDR3 is TGTGCCAGCAGCTTAGGGACCTTAGCGGGAGCGAGGGATGAGCAGTTCTTC.

This clonotype has a count of ten or more. The V gene is TRBV20-1, the J gene TRBJ1-1, with 10 bases matching TRBD1. V lost 1 base, J lost 1 base, and 6 bases stayed unmatched. Germline V gene sequence: CDR1 DFQATT, CDR2 SNEGSKA (reference sequence). The CDR3 covers 16 residues. The DNA for the CDR3 is TGCAGTGCTAGAGGACAGGGGGCGTTGAGGAACACTGAAGCTTTCTTT. The encoded protein is CSARGQGALRNTEAFF.

Ten or more counts support this clonotype. The chain employs TRBV27 and TRBJ1-5; D is unresolved. The CDR3 runs to 16 residues. V gave up 2 bases and J gave up 4 bases, with 15 bases separating them. Germline V gene sequence: CDR1 MNHEY, CDR2 SMNVEV (reference sequence). CDR3 coding DNA: TGTGCCAGCAGTTTAGGGTCCTCGGAGAGGAATCAGCCCCAGCATTTT. Translation: CASSLGSSERNQPQHF.

In its sample, this clonotype was seen many times. The chain uses TRBV7-8 and TRBJ2-1; D may correspond to TRBD1 or TRBD2 (5 bases each). Germline V gives CDR1 SGHVS, CDR2 FQNEAQ. The CDR3 sequence is 15 residues long. Trimming cost V 4 bases and J 3 bases, with 13 bases left between them. In DNA, the CDR3 is TGTGCCAGCAGCTCCGAGAGGGGAAGCTACAATGAGCAGTTCTTC. It is translated as CASSSERGSYNEQFF. Full variable domain (missing parts from reference TRBV7-8 and TRBJ2-1): GAGVSQSPRYKVAKRGQDVALRCDPISGHVSLFWYQQALGQGPEFLTYFQNEAQLDKSGLPSDRFFAERPEGSVSTLKIQRTQQEDSAVYLCASSSERGSYNEQFFGPGTRLTVL.